Following are 5 T cell receptor beta chains from one sample sequenced in a study of cytomegalovirus exposure and HLA in healthy donors. The PCR made use of 60 Vbeta and 13 Jbeta primers. Libraries were prepared by immunoSEQ multiplex PCR; TCRdb keeps only in-frame clonotypes and omits some of them. Of some 270,000 clones in the sample, about four fifths were seen once. The sequenced sample consisted of PBMCs. The receptor source for this set is a girl aged 2 to 10 in good health and CMV-seronegative.

With respect to this clone: Other DNA sequences in this sample translate to the same CDR3. The rearrangement uses TRBV7-9 and TRBJ2-7; TRBD2 might be the D (5 bases). The CDR3 spans 12 residues. CDR1 is SEHNR and CDR2 is FQNEAQ in the germline V gene (reference sequence). V shed 5 bases and J shed 0 bases, with 5 bases lying between them. In DNA, the CDR3 is TGTGCCAGCAGCGGGAGCTCCTACGAGCAGTACTTC. This gives the protein CASSGSSYEQYF.

This clone was detected a few times. The chain links TRBV14 to TRBJ2-7, with 8 positions matching TRBD1. Germline V CDR1 and CDR2: SGHDN, FVKESK. V lost 0 bases, J lost 3 bases, and 7 bases stayed unmatched. The CDR3 loop spans 16 amino acids. In DNA, the CDR3 is TGTGCCAGCAGCCAAGATTCCGACAGGGGTGTCTACGAGCAGTACTTC. This codes for CASSQDSDRGVYEQYF.

J is TRBJ1-1 and V is TRBV2; perhaps TRBD1 as D (5 bases). From germline, CDR1 is SNHLY and CDR2 FYNNEI. V was cut by 2 bases and J by 6 bases, with 16 bases left in between. The CDR3 has 15 residues. The chain's CDR3 is CASSEQRQMSPEAFF. CDR3 DNA: TGTGCCAGCAGTGAACAGCGACAGATGTCCCCTGAAGCTTTCTTT.

The CDR3 region has the DNA TGCGCCAGCAGTGAGTCTACGAGGGTAGGAGCCGAGCAGTACTTC. Protein: CASSESTRVGAEQYF. The V call is TRBV10-1, the J call TRBJ2-7; D may be TRBD2 (5 bases). The germline V gene encodes CDR1 WNHNN and CDR2 SYGVQD (reference sequence). This CDR3 contains 15 residues. With 0 bases removed from V and 6 bases from J, the gap between germline ends came to 15 bases.

This chain connects TRBV7-9 to TRBJ2-6; D not resolved. With 7 bases removed from V and 0 bases from J, the gap between germline ends came to 10 bases. CDR3 length equals 15 residues. The germline CDR1 and CDR2 sequences are SEHNR and FQNEAQ (reference sequence). CDR3 region: CASTSGSSGANVLTF. CDR3 nucleotide sequence: TGTGCCAGCACCAGTGGCTCCTCTGGGGCCAACGTCCTGACTTTC.